The sequence of this TCR beta chain was determined in a study of blood T cells in healthy people across ages. The second PCR ran roughly 7 to 12 cycles with a sample-barcoded 5' primer and J-beta primers. TCRdb fed the 5' RACE reads into MiXCR, producing one record per CDR3 protein. This table has around 1,000,000 distinct CDR3 sequences, approximately 25% appearing once. V lost 2 bases and J 1 base, leaving 15 bases between the germline ends. CDR1 and CDR2 from the germline V gene are SGHTA and FQGNSA. The CDR3 is made up of 16 amino acids. This same sample was also taken into another study, of T cells of mothers and their children. That work adds: Unrelated pairs and related pairs have their TCR recombination output shaped similarly by thymic selection.

The source material was blood. The chain combines TRBV7-2 with TRBJ2-7; D not certain. The sequence derives from a girl aged 2-10 years in good health. The CDR3 region is CASSLWPDANSYEQYF. The CDR3 DNA follows: TGTGCCAGCAGCTTATGGCCGGACGCGAATTCCTACGAGCAGTACTTC.